This T cell receptor (beta chain) was identified in a study of T cell responses to AZD1222 COVID-19 vaccine. As regards this clone: Its cognate antigen is unknown.

Study-wide results and caveats: Spike-wide vaccine-associated CD4 TCRs dominated at 160-218 and 743-854. Within unmutated variant regions lay the reported targets of nearly half of spike-specific TCRs.

Pooling covered second doses at about 4 or about 12 weeks. The assay was immunoSEQ multiplex PCR, and TCRdb's table has in-frame clones only and misses some. The sample records 150,000 or so clones, about 91% being singletons. CDR3 length: 16 residues. V lost 0 bases and J lost 0; bases outside the gene matches: 5. Germline CDR1 reads MNHEY; CDR2 reads SVGEGT. The TCR sequence derives from an adult who received the AZD1222 COVID-19 vaccine. This specimen consisted of peripheral blood, obtained 28 days after the second AZD1222 dose. The V gene is TRBV6-2 or TRBV6-3, the J gene TRBJ2-7; 7 nucleotides line up with TRBD1. CDR3 sequence: CASSYSPQGTSYEQYF. The CDR3 DNA follows: TGTGCCAGCAGTTACTCGCCACAGGGGACCTCCTACGAGCAGTACTTC.